This TCR beta chain appears in the sequencing data of a study of blood T cells in healthy people across ages. Germline values: CDR1 MDHEN, CDR2 SYDVKM. V lost 3 bases to trimming and J lost 0 bases, with 17 bases between them. The length of the CDR3 is 17 residues. The use of a sample-barcoded 5' primer and a J-beta primer mix characterized a second PCR of roughly 7 to 12 cycles. Tags on each cDNA molecule came from a template-switch adaptor with 12 random nucleotides. A single record per CDR3 protein comes from TCRdb applying MiXCR to the 5' RACE reads. This sample has over 1.5 million distinct CDR3 sequences, with approximately 50% found just once.

The chain links TRBV28 to TRBJ1-2, with D tentatively TRBD1 (5 bases). The sample consisted of blood. This TCR was sampled from a woman in her 40s in good health. DNA of the CDR3: TGTGCCAGCAGTTTTTCTTCCGGGACCCCGGCTAACTATGGCTACACCTTC. Amino acids: CASSFSSGTPANYGYTF.